This record concerns one T cell receptor beta chain sequence. Antigen specificity is unknown. This entry is derived from a study of beta chain features in type 1 diabetes. Turning to the study itself: What patients shared with healthy donors was a similar profile of age, gender and cell yields. Points from the study as a whole: Among all four CD4+ subsets, Type 1 diabetes patients had TCRB CDR3s that were moderately but significantly shorter. For patients and controls alike, PCR might favor shorter templates to the same degree. For patients, the naive, central memory and Treg TCRB repertoires appeared more alike than for healthy donors.

The isolated RNA, all of it, was reverse transcribed, so expressed TCRB transcripts were what got sequenced. The protocol was immunoSEQ multiplex PCR, while the TCRdb copy is restricted to in-frame clones and leaves out a portion. Of around 150,000 clones listed, around 8.6% were seen once; the top ten hold around 0.5%. CD4+ cells of the naive, central memory, regulatory and stem cell-like memory types were sorted via CD45RO/CCR7/CD25/CD127/CD95/CD27. This CDR3 contains 13 residues. Germline V gene data show CDR1 as SGHNT and CDR2 as YYREEE (reference sequence). V dropped 4 bases and J dropped 3 bases, with 11 bases sitting between them.

Material: central memory CD4+ T cells from blood. The chain couples TRBV5-4 to TRBJ2-7; maybe TRBD1 (6 bases). This receptor was obtained from a woman aged 18-29 years with type 1 diabetes. CDR3 nucleotides: TGTGCCAGCAGCGCTCAGACAGGCTACGAGCAGTACTTC. As protein: CASSAQTGYEQYF.